The next 13 T cell receptor beta chains were all read from a single sample in a study of neurological immune-mediated disorders. Using its own MiXCR run on the 5' RACE reads, TCRdb lists one record per CDR3 protein. The sample carries some 65,000 distinct CDR3 sequences, 3.5% to 4.5% recorded once. The sample was PBMCs. These receptors were obtained from a man aged 50-60 years with multiple sclerosis.

Many counts were recorded for this clonotype. CDR3: CASSLEGQGKNIQYF. CDR3 sequence (DNA): TGCGCCAGCAGCTTGGAGGGACAGGGAAAAAACATTCAGTACTTC. The rearrangement joins TRBV5-1 to TRBJ2-4, with TRBD1 matching 9 bases. With V trimmed by 0 bases and J by 4 bases, 2 bases remained unmatched. From germline, CDR1 is SGHRS and CDR2 YFSETQ. The CDR3 extends over 15 amino acids.

This clonotype was detected ten times or more. J is TRBJ2-5 and V is TRBV5-1; 7 nucleotides line up with TRBD1. The CDR3 sequence is 13 residues long. V trimming: 7 bases; J trimming: 2 bases; junction bases outside the gene matches: 5. The V gene's germline CDR1 is SGHRS and CDR2 YFSETQ. The chain's CDR3 is CASRRTGQETQYF. The CDR3 DNA is TGCGCCAGCCGAAGGACAGGACAAGAGACCCAGTACTTC. Drawing the rest from reference TRBV5-1 and TRBJ2-5, the complete variable domain is KAGVTQTPRYLIKTRGQQVTLSCSPISGHRSVSWYQQTPGQGLQFLFEYFSETQRNKGNFPGRFSGRQFSNSRSEMNVSTLELGDSALYLCASRRTGQETQYFGPGTRLLVL.

There are many counts of this clonotype. This chain joins TRBV20-1 and TRBJ2-3; 8 nucleotides agree with TRBD2. Germline V gives CDR1 DFQATT, CDR2 SNEGSKA (reference sequence). V lost 4 bases, J lost 3 bases, and 6 bases stayed unmatched. The CDR3 is 14 amino acids. The CDR3 nucleotides are TGCAGTGCTAAACCGGGACTAGAAACAGATACGCAGTATTTT. Translating gives CSAKPGLETDTQYF.

This chain links TRBV18 with TRBJ2-2; D is possibly TRBD2 (5 bases). The CDR3 has 17 amino acids. Germline CDR1 is KGHSH and CDR2 is LQKENI. V lost 0 bases, J lost 4 bases, and 15 bases lay in between. The CDR3 is CASSPPVPGSPTGELFF. For the CDR3, the DNA is TGTGCCAGCTCACCACCGGTACCGGGGAGCCCCACCGGGGAGCTGTTTTTT.

This clonotype was recorded many times. The chain employs TRBV2 and TRBJ1-4, with D maybe TRBD1 (6 bases). Per germline, CDR1 SNHLY and CDR2 FYNNEI. This CDR3 has 15 residues. V was clipped by 6 bases and J by 0 bases, with 11 bases between them. For the CDR3, the DNA is TGTGCCAGCAGGGGGACACTTGCAACTAATGAAAAACTGTTTTTT. Its protein is CASRGTLATNEKLFF. The full variable domain, in which reference TRBV2 and TRBJ1-4 provide the parts outside the CDR3, is EPEVTQTPSHQVTQMGQEVILRCVPISNHLYFYWYRQILGQKVEFLVSFYNNEISEKSEIFDDQFSVERPDGSNFTLKIRSTKLEDSAMYFCASRGTLATNEKLFFGSGTQLSVL.

At least ten counts were recorded for this clonotype. The chain uses TRBV9 and TRBJ1-4, with 7 nucleotides matching TRBD1. This CDR3 spans 15 amino acids. With V trimmed by 2 bases and J by 4 bases, 5 bases remained unmatched. Germline CDR1 SGDLS, CDR2 YYNGEE. CDR3 region: CASSVGQAINEKLFF. The DNA of the CDR3 is TGTGCCAGCAGCGTCGGACAGGCCATTAATGAAAAACTGTTTTTT.

This clonotype appeared many times. The chain has TRBV20-1 and TRBJ1-2; D possibly corresponds to TRBD1 (5 bases). The V gene's germline CDR1 is DFQATT and CDR2 SNEGSKA (reference sequence). This CDR3 spans 15 amino acids. Trimming removed 0 bases from V and 7 bases from J, with 18 bases in between. The CDR3 spells CSARDPMRGWSGYTF. CDR3 coding DNA: TGCAGTGCTAGAGATCCTATGAGGGGTTGGAGTGGCTACACCTTC.

This clonotype came up many times. The chain recombines TRBV25-1 with TRBJ2-1, with D perhaps matching TRBD2 (7 bases). The length of the CDR3 is 15 residues. Trimming left V 7 bases short and J 2 bases short, with 15 bases between. Germline V CDR1 and CDR2: MGHDK, SYGVNS. The CDR3 nucleotides read TGTGCCAGCATTCGGGGCGGGGGCCCCTACAATGAGCAGTTCTTC. Its protein is CASIRGGGPYNEQFF. Looking up the rest from reference TRBV25-1 and TRBJ2-1 gives the full variable domain: EADIYQTPRYLVIGTGKKITLECSQTMGHDKMYWYQQDPGMELHLIHYSYGVNSTEKGDLSSESTVSRIRTEHFPLTLESARPSHTSQYLCASIRGGGPYNEQFFGPGTRLTVL.

This clonotype was seen many times. The chain employs TRBV4-3 and TRBJ1-2, with no clear D. CDR1 LGHNA and CDR2 YSLEER come from the germline V gene. This CDR3 region has 13 residues. V lost 1 base and J lost 4, with 7 bases in between. The CDR3 nucleotides read TGCGCCAGCAGCCAAGCCCGAGGCTATGGCTACACCTTC. Amino acid sequence: CASSQARGYGYTF.

This clonotype occurred a few times. V gene TRBV11-2 combines with J gene TRBJ2-1; TRBD2 matches at 9 bases. Germline assignment: CDR1 SGHAT and CDR2 FQNNGV. V was pared by 0 bases and J by 6 bases, with 6 bases of the junction left unmatched. This CDR3 spans 16 amino acids. For the CDR3, the DNA is TGTGCCAGCAGCTTAGAGCTGAGCGGGGGGATCAATGAGCAGTTCTTC. Its protein is CASSLELSGGINEQFF.

This clonotype was detected ten times or more. J is TRBJ1-4 and V is TRBV27; 9 bases map to TRBD1. The V and J ends lost 5 bases and 6 bases, in that order; junction bases with no gene match: 7. CDR1 is MNHEY, CDR2 SMNVEV, per germline (reference sequence). This CDR3 has 15 residues. CDR3 protein: CASSPLGQGDEKLFF. As DNA, the CDR3 is TGTGCCAGCAGTCCGTTGGGACAGGGCGATGAAAAACTGTTTTTT.

Ten or more counts support this clonotype. This chain connects TRBV5-1 to TRBJ1-1, with 7 bases that match TRBD1. This CDR3 is built from 14 residues. The ends lost 4 bases at V and 1 base at J; junction bases unmatched: 4. Per germline, CDR1 SGHRS and CDR2 YFSETQ. CDR3 residues: CASSQGQQNTEAFF. The DNA for the CDR3 is TGCGCCAGCAGCCAGGGACAGCAGAACACTGAAGCTTTCTTT.

This clonotype was recorded a few times. The J gene is TRBJ2-1, the V gene TRBV20-1; D gene ambiguous. Germline lookup yields CDR1 DFQATT and CDR2 SNEGSKA (reference sequence). Trimming removed 6 bases from V and 4 bases from J, with 16 bases in between. The CDR3 loop spans 14 amino acids. The DNA for the CDR3 is TGCAGTGCCCCGCCCAGCTTACCTTACAATGAGCAGTTCTTC. Protein sequence: CSAPPSLPYNEQFF.